The next 20 T cell receptor beta chains were all read from a single sample in a study of cytomegalovirus exposure and HLA in healthy donors (dated by TCRdb to the late 2010s). The library was produced with the immunoSEQ multiplex PCR assay. For the multiplex PCR, a mixture combining 60 forward primers for TCR Vbeta segments and 13 reverse primers for TCR Jbeta segments was used. The table was pulled from immuneACCESS by TCRdb, which kept in-frame rearrangements only. Such tables lose some clones; where checked, under half of the loss comes from unresolved V genes, and the rest has no known cause. The sample has more than 200,000 clones on record, around 64% of them singletons. The ten largest clonotypes hold about 3% of the sample. Sequenced sample: PBMCs. The receptor source for this set is a man aged 40-50 years in good health and CMV-seropositive.

The chain couples TRBV5-6 to TRBJ1-1, with D tentatively TRBD1 (5 bases). The length of the CDR3 is 12 residues. Deletions cut 1 base from V and 11 bases from J, with 12 bases between. From germline, CDR1 is SGHDT and CDR2 YYEEEE. The DNA of the CDR3 is TGTGCCAGCAGCTTGATTGCAGGGAAGGCTTTCTTT. This translates into CASSLIAGKAFF.

In its sample, this clone was seen a few times. The rearrangement links TRBV5-1 to TRBJ2-2; tentative D call: TRBD2 (6 bases). V was cut by 4 bases and J by 0 bases, with 13 bases left in between. The CDR3 loop spans 16 amino acids. The germline V gene encodes CDR1 SGHRS and CDR2 YFSETQ. This CDR3 is CASSPRLVPNTGELFF. The CDR3 DNA reads TGCGCCAGCAGCCCCCGACTAGTGCCGAACACCGGGGAGCTGTTTTTT. Full variable domain (outside the CDR3, taken from reference TRBV5-1 and TRBJ2-2): KAGVTQTPRYLIKTRGQQVTLSCSPISGHRSVSWYQQTPGQGLQFLFEYFSETQRNKGNFPGRFSGRQFSNSRSEMNVSTLELGDSALYLCASSPRLVPNTGELFFGEGSRLTVL.

This CDR3 is CASSRQVLVDQPQHF. The CDR3 DNA reads as TGTGCCAGCAGCCGACAGGTTTTGGTAGATCAGCCCCAGCATTTT. The chain has TRBV5-8 and TRBJ1-5; tentative D call: TRBD1 (6 bases). Germline V CDR1 and CDR2: SGHTS, YDEGEE. V was trimmed by 4 bases and J by 5 bases, leaving 16 bases between them. The CDR3 has 15 amino acids.

V gene TRBV29-1 combines with J gene TRBJ2-3, with D unresolved. The germline V gene has CDR1 SQVTM and CDR2 ANQGSEA. This CDR3 region has 15 residues. V shed 2 bases and J shed 4 bases, with 16 bases lying between them. The CDR3 sequence is CSVETAEMYADTQYF. CDR3 DNA: TGCAGCGTTGAAACGGCGGAGATGTATGCAGATACGCAGTATTTT.

A remark on this clone: At one of its ends the junction is not consistent with the germline gene, which may arise from a read error. The CDR3 region is CSSSLAYQPYEQYF. CDR3 bases: TGTTCCAGCAGCCTAGCCTACCAACCCTACGAGCAGTACTTC. The rearrangement uses TRBV7-9 and TRBJ2-7; the D gene is possibly TRBD2 (5 bases). Germline CDR1 SEHNR, CDR2 FQNEAQ (reference sequence). This CDR3 is 14 amino acids long.

V is TRBV7-9 and J is TRBJ2-1; 7 positions agree with TRBD2. The germline V gene encodes CDR1 SEHNR and CDR2 FQNEAQ (reference sequence). Unmatched junction bases numbered 8, after V lost 5 bases and J lost 7 bases. This CDR3 region has 14 residues. CDR3 in DNA: TGTGCCAGCAGCCCCGAAGGACTAGTGAATGAGCAGTTCTTC. Translation gives CASSPEGLVNEQFF.

CDR3 DNA sequence: TGTGCCAGCCAACTCTGTCGCGAGCAGTACTTC. Residues: CASQLCREQYF. The J gene is TRBJ2-7, the V gene TRBV5-4; D is uncertain. The V gene lost 7 bases and the J gene lost 6 bases, with 11 bases spanning the gap. Germline CDR1 and CDR2: SGHNT and YYREEE (reference sequence). This CDR3 has 11 amino acids.

The chain has TRBV27 and TRBJ2-3; D ambiguous. Per germline, CDR1 MNHEY and CDR2 SMNVEV (reference sequence). The V gene lost 4 bases and the J gene lost 1 base, with 15 bases spanning the gap. This CDR3 comprises 16 residues. The CDR3 sequence is CASSSLLPSGTDTQYF. The CDR3 coding sequence is TGTGCCAGCAGTTCATTGCTGCCTTCAGGCACAGATACGCAGTATTTT.

This clone was detected a few times. This chain uses TRBV5-1 with TRBJ2-5; TRBD2 matches 8 bases. Germline CDR1 and CDR2: SGHRS and YFSETQ. CDR3 size: 15 residues. After removal of 0 bases from V and 5 bases from J, the junction contained 6 bases not matched to a gene. The CDR3 DNA reads TGCGCCAGCAGCTTGGGCGGGGGGCCGGAGGAGACCCAGTACTTC. Residues: CASSLGGGPEETQYF.

The CDR3 here is CAISERAGGRDTQYF. The CDR3 DNA is TGTGCCATCAGTGAGAGGGCGGGGGGGAGAGATACGCAGTATTTT. The chain couples TRBV10-3 to TRBJ2-3; TRBD2 matches 9 bases. Germline-derived CDR1 and CDR2 are ENHRY and SYGVKD. V dropped 2 bases and J dropped 5; count of bases not matched to a gene: 5. The CDR3 length is 15 residues.

The J gene is TRBJ2-7, the V gene TRBV27; D possibly corresponds to TRBD1 (6 bases). V lost 3 bases and J lost 4, with 10 bases in between. Germline CDR1 MNHEY, CDR2 SMNVEV (reference sequence). The CDR3 covers 13 residues. The CDR3 protein is CASSFLQGYEQYF. The CDR3 nucleotides read TGTGCCAGCAGTTTTCTACAGGGTTACGAGCAGTACTTC.

The CDR3 reads CASSLGTGIGNQPQHF. CDR3 sequence (DNA): TGTGCCAGCAGCTTGGGAACGGGGATTGGCAATCAGCCCCAGCATTTT. The J gene is TRBJ1-5, the V gene TRBV5-6; D is ambiguous. The CDR3 is 16 amino acids. Trimming removed 0 bases from V and 2 bases from J, with 12 bases in between. Germline V gene data show CDR1 as SGHDT and CDR2 as YYEEEE.

The chain links TRBV11-2 to TRBJ1-4; 9 bases fit TRBD1. Germline V gene data show CDR1 as SGHAT and CDR2 as FQNNGV. The CDR3 covers 16 residues. V lost 1 base, J lost 10 bases, and 10 bases stayed unmatched. The CDR3 reads CASSLGRGTGRGKLFF. The CDR3, as DNA: TGTGCCAGCAGCTTAGGCAGGGGGACAGGGAGGGGAAAACTGTTTTTT.

The chain carries TRBV14 and TRBJ1-2, with a possible D match to TRBD1 (5 bases). This CDR3 has 12 residues. V was trimmed by 3 bases and J by 8 bases, leaving 10 bases between them. Germline V gives CDR1 SGHDN, CDR2 FVKESK. CDR3 bases: TGTGCCAGCAGCCACTCCGGGGGGGGCTACACCTTC. Protein: CASSHSGGGYTF. Full variable domain (rest looked up from reference TRBV14 and TRBJ1-2): EAGVTQFPSHSVIEKGQTVTLRCDPISGHDNLYWYRRVMGKEIKFLLHFVKESKQDESGMPNNRFLAERTGGTYSTLKVQPAELEDSGVYFCASSHSGGGYTFGSGTRLTVV.

The V gene is TRBV11-2, the J gene TRBJ2-3; TRBD2 agrees at 8 bases. Trimming at V came to 0 bases and at J to 1 base, leaving 6 bases not matched to a gene. CDR1 is SGHAT and CDR2 is FQNNGV in the germline V gene. This CDR3 is built from 17 residues. The CDR3 sequence is CASSLDGVAGRTDTQYF. The CDR3 DNA reads TGTGCCAGCAGCTTAGACGGGGTAGCGGGGCGCACAGATACGCAGTATTTT.

Details on this clone: At one of its ends the junction is not consistent with the germline gene, which may arise from a read error. The V gene is TRBV7-9, the J gene TRBJ2-1; 9 nucleotides match TRBD2. The germline V gene has CDR1 SEHNR and CDR2 FQNEAQ (reference sequence). The length of the CDR3 is 17 residues. The CDR3 spells CSSSLVGGGDSYNEQFF. The CDR3 region has the DNA TGTTCCAGCAGCTTAGTAGGCGGGGGGGACTCCTACAATGAGCAGTTCTTC.

As to this clone: Distinct nucleotide sequences in the sample also encode this CDR3. This rearrangement joins TRBV12-2 to TRBJ1-5; the table names TRBD1, a call not compared with the DNA. TRBV12-2 is a pseudogene locus. This CDR3 has 13 amino acids. DNA for the CDR3: TGTGCAAGCCGCCGGGACAATAATCAGCCCCAGCATTTT. Translating gives CASRRDNNQPQHF.

The V call is TRBV10-2, the J call TRBJ1-5; the D gene is possibly TRBD1 (5 bases). This CDR3 is 15 amino acids long. V was pared by 0 bases and J by 6 bases, with 12 bases between. The germline V gene encodes CDR1 WSHSY and CDR2 SAAADI. CDR3 sequence reads: CASSESWGGGQPQHF. CDR3 sequence (DNA): TGCGCCAGCAGTGAGTCCTGGGGGGGTGGTCAGCCCCAGCATTTT.

The chain couples TRBV28 to TRBJ1-5, with a tentative D call TRBD1 (5 bases). Trimming removed 7 bases at V and 7 bases at J, with 17 bases between. The CDR3 spans 14 residues. Germline V lookup: CDR1 MDHEN, CDR2 SYDVKM. The CDR3, as DNA: TGTGCCAGCACTCTAGGAGCGGGGCGGCAGCCCCAGCATTTT. Amino acids: CASTLGAGRQPQHF.

The V gene is TRBV6-5, the J gene TRBJ2-1; unclear D gene. Per germline, CDR1 MNHEY and CDR2 SVGAGI. The V end lost 8 bases, the J end lost 4 bases, and 12 bases lay between the germline ends. The CDR3 extends over 13 amino acids. The CDR3 sequence: CASGLSEYNEQFF. Here the CDR3 DNA reads TGTGCCAGCGGTTTGTCAGAATACAATGAGCAGTTCTTC.